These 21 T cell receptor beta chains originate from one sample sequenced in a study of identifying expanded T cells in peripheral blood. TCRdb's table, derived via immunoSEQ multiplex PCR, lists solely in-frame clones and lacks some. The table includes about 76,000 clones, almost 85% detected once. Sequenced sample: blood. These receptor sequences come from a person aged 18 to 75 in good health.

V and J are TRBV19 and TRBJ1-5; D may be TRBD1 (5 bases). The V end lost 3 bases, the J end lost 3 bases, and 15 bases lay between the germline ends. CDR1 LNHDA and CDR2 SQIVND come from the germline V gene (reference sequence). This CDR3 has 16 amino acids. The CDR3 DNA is TGTGCCAGTAGTATGCGGGGCGGGGAGATCAATCAGCCCCAGCATTTT. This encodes CASSMRGGEINQPQHF.

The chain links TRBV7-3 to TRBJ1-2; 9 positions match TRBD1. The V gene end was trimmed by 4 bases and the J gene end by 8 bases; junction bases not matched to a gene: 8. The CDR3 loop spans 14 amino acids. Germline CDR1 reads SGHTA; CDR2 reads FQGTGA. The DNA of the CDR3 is TGTGCCAGCAGCTGGAGCAGACAGGGGGAGGGCTACACCTTC. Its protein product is CASSWSRQGEGYTF. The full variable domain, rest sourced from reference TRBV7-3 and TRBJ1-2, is GAGVSQTPSNKVTEKGKYVELRCDPISGHTALYWYRQSLGQGPEFLIYFQGTGAADDSGLPNDRFFAVRPEGSVSTLKIQRTERGDSAVYLCASSWSRQGEGYTFGSGTRLTVV.

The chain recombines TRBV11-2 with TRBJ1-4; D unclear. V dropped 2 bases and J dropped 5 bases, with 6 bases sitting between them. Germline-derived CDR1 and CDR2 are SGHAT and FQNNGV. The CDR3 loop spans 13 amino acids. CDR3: CASSLWGNEKLFF. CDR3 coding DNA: TGTGCCAGCAGCTTATGGGGAAATGAAAAACTGTTTTTT.

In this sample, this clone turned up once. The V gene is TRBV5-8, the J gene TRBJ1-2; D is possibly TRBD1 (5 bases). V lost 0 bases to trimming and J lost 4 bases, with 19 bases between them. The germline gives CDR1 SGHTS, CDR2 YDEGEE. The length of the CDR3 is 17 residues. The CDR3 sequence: CASSLELRGSGIYGYTF. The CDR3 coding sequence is TGTGCCAGCAGCTTGGAATTAAGGGGCTCCGGTATCTATGGCTACACCTTC.

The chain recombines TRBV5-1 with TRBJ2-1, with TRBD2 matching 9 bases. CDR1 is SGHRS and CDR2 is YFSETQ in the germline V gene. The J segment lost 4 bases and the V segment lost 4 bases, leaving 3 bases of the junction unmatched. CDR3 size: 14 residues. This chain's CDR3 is CASSPTSGYNEQFF. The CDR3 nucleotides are TGCGCCAGCAGCCCGACTAGCGGTTACAATGAGCAGTTCTTC. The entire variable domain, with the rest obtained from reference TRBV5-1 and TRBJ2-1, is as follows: KAGVTQTPRYLIKTRGQQVTLSCSPISGHRSVSWYQQTPGQGLQFLFEYFSETQRNKGNFPGRFSGRQFSNSRSEMNVSTLELGDSALYLCASSPTSGYNEQFFGPGTRLTVL.

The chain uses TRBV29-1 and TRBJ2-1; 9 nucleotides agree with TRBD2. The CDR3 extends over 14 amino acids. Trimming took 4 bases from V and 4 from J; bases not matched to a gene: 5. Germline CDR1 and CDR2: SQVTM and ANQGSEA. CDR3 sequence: CSVVRLAGYNEQFF. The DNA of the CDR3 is TGCAGCGTTGTGCGGCTAGCGGGATACAATGAGCAGTTCTTC.

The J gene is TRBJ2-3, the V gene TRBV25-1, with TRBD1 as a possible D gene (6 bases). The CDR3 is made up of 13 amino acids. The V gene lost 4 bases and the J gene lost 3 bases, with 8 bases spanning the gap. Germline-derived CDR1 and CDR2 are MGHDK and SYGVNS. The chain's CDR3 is CASSGTATDTQYF. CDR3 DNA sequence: TGTGCCAGCAGTGGGACAGCAACAGATACGCAGTATTTT.

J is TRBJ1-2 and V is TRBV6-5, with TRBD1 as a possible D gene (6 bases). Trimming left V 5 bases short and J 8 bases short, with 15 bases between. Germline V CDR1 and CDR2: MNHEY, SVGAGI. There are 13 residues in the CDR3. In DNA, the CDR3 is TGTGCCAGCAGTCTCGACGGAGGGGGAGGCTACACCTTC. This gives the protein CASSLDGGGGYTF.

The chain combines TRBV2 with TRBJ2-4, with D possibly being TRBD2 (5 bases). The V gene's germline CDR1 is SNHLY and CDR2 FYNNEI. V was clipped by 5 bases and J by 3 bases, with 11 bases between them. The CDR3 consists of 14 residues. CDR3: CASSRELDKNIQYF. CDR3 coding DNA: TGTGCCAGCAGTAGGGAGTTGGACAAAAACATTCAGTACTTC.

CDR3 sequence: CASSVGDSAYEQYF. The CDR3 nucleotides are TGTGCCAGCAGCGTAGGGGACTCAGCCTACGAGCAGTACTTC. This chain uses TRBV9 with TRBJ2-7; tentative D call: TRBD2 (6 bases). Germline loops: CDR1 SGDLS, CDR2 YYNGEE. The V gene lost 0 bases and the J gene lost 2 bases, with 9 bases spanning the gap. This CDR3 is built from 14 residues.

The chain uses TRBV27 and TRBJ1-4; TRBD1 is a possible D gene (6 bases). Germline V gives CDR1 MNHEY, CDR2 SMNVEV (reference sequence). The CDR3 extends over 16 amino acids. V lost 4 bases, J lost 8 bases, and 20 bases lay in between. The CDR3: CASSSRSTGLGEKLFF. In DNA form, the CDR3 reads TGTGCCAGCAGTTCGCGGTCAACAGGGTTGGGGGAAAAACTGTTTTTT.

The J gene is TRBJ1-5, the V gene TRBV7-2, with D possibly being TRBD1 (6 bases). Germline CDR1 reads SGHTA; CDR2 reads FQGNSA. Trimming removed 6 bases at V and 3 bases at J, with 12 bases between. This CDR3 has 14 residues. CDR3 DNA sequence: TGTGCCAGCAGGACCACAGGGTCCAATCAGCCCCAGCATTTT. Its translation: CASRTTGSNQPQHF.

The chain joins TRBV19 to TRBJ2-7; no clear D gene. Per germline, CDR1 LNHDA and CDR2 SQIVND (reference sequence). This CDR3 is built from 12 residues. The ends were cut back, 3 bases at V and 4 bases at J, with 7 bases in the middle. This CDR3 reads CASSILGYEQYF. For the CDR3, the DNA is TGTGCCAGTAGTATTTTGGGGTACGAGCAGTACTTC. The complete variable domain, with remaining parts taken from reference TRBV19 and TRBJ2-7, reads DGGITQSPKYLFRKEGQNVTLSCEQNLNHDAMYWYRQDPGQGLRLIYYSQIVNDFQKGDIAEGYSVSREKKESFPLTVTSAQKNPTAFYLCASSILGYEQYFGPGTRLTVT.

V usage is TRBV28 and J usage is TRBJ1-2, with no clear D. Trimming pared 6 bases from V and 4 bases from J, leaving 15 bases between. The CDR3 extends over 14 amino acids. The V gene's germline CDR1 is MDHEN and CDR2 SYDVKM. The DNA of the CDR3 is TGTGCCAGCAGCGCCTTCCGGGAGACCTATGGCTACACCTTC. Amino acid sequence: CASSAFRETYGYTF.

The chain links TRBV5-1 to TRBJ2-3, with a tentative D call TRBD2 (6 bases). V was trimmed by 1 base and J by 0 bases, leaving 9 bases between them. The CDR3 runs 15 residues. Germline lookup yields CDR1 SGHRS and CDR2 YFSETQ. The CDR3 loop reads CASSLIGRSTDTQYF. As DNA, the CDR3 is TGCGCCAGCAGCTTGATCGGGAGAAGCACAGATACGCAGTATTTT.

CDR3 DNA: TGTGCCAGCGGGGACCCCTACAATGAGCAGTTCTTC. It specifies CASGDPYNEQFF. The chain couples TRBV6-5 to TRBJ2-1; either TRBD1 or TRBD2 may fit D (5 bases each). V lost 8 bases and J lost 2, with 7 bases in between. The CDR3 length is 12 residues. Germline V gives CDR1 MNHEY, CDR2 SVGAGI.

The CDR3 loop reads CASSEGPNTEAFF. CDR3 sequence (DNA): TGTGCCAGCAGCGAGGGACCGAACACTGAAGCTTTCTTT. The chain is built from TRBV7-3 and TRBJ1-1; tentatively, D is TRBD1 (5 bases). This CDR3 spans 13 amino acids. Trimming removed 5 bases from V and 1 base from J, with 8 bases in between. The germline V gene has CDR1 SGHTA and CDR2 FQGTGA. Combining the CDR3 with reference TRBV7-3 and TRBJ1-1 gives the whole variable domain GAGVSQTPSNKVTEKGKYVELRCDPISGHTALYWYRQSLGQGPEFLIYFQGTGAADDSGLPNDRFFAVRPEGSVSTLKIQRTERGDSAVYLCASSEGPNTEAFFGQGTRLTVV.

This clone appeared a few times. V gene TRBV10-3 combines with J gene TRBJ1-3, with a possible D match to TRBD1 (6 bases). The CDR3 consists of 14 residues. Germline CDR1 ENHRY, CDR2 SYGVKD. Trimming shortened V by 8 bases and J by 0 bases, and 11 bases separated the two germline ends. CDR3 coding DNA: TGTGCCATCGGAACAGGGCTCTCTGGAAACACCATATATTTT. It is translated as CAIGTGLSGNTIYF.

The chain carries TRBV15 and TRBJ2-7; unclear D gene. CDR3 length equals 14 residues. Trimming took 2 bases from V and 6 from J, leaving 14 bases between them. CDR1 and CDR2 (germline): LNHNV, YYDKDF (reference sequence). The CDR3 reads CATSRSTESLEQYF. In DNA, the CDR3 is TGTGCCACCAGCAGAAGTACAGAGAGCCTCGAGCAGTACTTC. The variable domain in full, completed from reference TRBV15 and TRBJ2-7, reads DAMVIQNPRYQVTQFGKPVTLSCSQTLNHNVMYWYQQKSSQAPKLLFHYYDKDFNNEADTPDNFQSRRPNTSFCFLDIRSPGLGDTAMYLCATSRSTESLEQYFGPGTRLTVT.

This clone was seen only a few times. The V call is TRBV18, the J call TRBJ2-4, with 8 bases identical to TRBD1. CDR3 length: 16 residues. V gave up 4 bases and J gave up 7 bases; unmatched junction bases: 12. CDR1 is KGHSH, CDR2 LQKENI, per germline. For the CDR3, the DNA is TGTGCCAGCTCACGCTACTCAGGGGGCGAGGGGAACATTCAGTACTTC. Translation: CASSRYSGGEGNIQYF.

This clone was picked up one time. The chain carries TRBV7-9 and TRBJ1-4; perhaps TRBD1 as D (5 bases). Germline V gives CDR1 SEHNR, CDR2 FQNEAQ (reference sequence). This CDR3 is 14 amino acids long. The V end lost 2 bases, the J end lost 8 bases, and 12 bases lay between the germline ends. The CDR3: CASSLPGLGEKLFF. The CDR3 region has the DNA TGTGCCAGCAGCTTACCAGGGCTAGGGGAAAAACTGTTTTTT.